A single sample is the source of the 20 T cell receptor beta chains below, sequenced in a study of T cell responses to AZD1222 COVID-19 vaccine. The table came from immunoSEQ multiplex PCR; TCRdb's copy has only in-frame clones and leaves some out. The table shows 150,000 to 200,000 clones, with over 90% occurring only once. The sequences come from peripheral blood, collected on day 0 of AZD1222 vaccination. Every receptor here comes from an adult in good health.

CDR3 loop: CASCPGQFPSNQPQHF. The DNA for the CDR3 is TGTGCCAGTTGTCCGGGACAGTTCCCTAGCAATCAGCCCCAGCATTTT. V and J are TRBV19 and TRBJ1-5, with TRBD1 matching 7 bases. This CDR3 is 16 amino acids long. Trimming cost V 8 bases and J 0 bases; bases outside gene matches: 10. Germline CDR1 reads LNHDA; CDR2 reads SQIVND (reference sequence).

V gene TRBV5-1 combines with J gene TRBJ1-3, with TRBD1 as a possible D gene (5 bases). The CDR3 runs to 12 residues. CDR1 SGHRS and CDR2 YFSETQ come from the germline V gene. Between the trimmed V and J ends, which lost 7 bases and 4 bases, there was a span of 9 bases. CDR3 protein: CASRDSGNTIYF. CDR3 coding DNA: TGCGCCAGCCGGGACTCAGGAAACACCATATATTTT.

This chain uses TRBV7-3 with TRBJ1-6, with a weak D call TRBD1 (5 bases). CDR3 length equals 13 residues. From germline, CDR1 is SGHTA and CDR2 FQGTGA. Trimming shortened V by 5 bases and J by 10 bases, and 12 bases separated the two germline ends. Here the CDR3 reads CASSGQGGSPLHF. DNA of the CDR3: TGTGCCAGCAGCGGGCAGGGAGGGTCACCCCTCCACTTT.

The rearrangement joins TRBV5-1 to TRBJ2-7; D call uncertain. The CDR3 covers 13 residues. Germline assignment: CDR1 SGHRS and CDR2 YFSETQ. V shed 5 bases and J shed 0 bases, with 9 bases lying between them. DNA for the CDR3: TGCGCCAGCAGTAGTGAGAACTCCTACGAGCAGTACTTC. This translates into CASSSENSYEQYF.

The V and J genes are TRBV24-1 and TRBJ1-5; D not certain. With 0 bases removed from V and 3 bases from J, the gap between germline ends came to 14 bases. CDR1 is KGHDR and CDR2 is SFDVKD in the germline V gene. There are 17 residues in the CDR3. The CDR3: CATSDLNGPDPNQPQHF. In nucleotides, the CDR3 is TGTGCCACCAGTGATTTGAACGGGCCGGACCCCAATCAGCCCCAGCATTTT.

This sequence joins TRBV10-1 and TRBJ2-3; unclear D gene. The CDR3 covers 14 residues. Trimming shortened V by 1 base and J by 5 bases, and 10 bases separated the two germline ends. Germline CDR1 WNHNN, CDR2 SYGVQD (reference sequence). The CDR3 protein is CASSELELGDTQYF. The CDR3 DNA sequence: TGCGCCAGCAGTGAGTTGGAGCTGGGAGATACGCAGTATTTT.

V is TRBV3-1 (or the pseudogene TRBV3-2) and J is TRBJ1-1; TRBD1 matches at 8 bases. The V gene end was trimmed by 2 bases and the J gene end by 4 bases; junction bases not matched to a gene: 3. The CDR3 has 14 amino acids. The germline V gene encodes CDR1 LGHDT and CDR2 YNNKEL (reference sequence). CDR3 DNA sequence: TGTGCCAGCAGCCAACCAGGGGGCTTCACTGAAGCTTTCTTT. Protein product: CASSQPGGFTEAFF.

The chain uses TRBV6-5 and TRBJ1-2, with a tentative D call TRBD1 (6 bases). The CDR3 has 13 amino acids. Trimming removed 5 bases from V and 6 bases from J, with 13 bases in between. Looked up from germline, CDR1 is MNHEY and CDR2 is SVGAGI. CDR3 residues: CASSPGVTNGYTF. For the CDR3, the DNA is TGTGCCAGCAGTCCAGGGGTAACTAATGGCTACACCTTC.

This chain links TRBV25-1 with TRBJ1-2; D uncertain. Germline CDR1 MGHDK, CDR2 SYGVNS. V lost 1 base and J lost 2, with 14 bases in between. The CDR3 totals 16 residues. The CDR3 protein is CASSESGSSENYGYTF. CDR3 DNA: TGTGCCAGCAGTGAATCGGGCAGCTCTGAAAACTATGGCTACACCTTC.

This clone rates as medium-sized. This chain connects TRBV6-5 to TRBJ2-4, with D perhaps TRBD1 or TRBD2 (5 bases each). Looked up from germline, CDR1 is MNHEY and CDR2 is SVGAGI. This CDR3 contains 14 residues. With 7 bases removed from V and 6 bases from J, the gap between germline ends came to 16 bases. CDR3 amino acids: CASTERDGLNIQYF. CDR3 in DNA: TGTGCCAGCACCGAAAGGGACGGATTAAACATTCAGTACTTC.

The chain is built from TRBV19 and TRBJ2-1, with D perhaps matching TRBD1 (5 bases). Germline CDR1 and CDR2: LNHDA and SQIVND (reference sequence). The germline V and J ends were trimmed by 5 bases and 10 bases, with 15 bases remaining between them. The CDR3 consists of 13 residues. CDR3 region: CASSYQGGREQFF. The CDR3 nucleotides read TGTGCCAGTAGTTATCAGGGTGGAAGAGAGCAGTTCTTC.

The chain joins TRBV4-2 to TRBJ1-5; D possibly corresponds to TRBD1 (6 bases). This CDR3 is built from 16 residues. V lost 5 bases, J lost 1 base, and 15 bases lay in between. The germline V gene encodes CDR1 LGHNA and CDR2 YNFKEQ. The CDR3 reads CASSERYRESNQPQHF. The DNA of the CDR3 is TGTGCCAGCAGCGAGAGATACAGGGAGAGCAATCAGCCCCAGCATTTT.

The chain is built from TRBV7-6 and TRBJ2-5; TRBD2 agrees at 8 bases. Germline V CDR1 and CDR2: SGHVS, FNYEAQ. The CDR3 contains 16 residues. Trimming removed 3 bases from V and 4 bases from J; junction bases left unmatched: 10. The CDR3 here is CASSLLGAGGAETQYF. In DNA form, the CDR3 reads TGTGCCAGCAGCTTGTTGGGGGCGGGAGGAGCAGAGACCCAGTACTTC.

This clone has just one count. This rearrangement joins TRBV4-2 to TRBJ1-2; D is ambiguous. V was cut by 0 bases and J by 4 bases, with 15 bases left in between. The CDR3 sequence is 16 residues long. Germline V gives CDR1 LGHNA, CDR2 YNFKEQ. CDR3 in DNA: TGTGCCAGCAGCCAAGATCCCACCACCAGTCTCTATGGCTACACCTTC. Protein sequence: CASSQDPTTSLYGYTF.

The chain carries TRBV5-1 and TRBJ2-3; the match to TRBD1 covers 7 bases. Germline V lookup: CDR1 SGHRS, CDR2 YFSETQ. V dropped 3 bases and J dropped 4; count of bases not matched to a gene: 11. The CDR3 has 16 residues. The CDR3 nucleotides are TGCGCCAGCAGCTATCTGACAGGGAAGGGCCCAGATACGCAGTATTTT. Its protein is CASSYLTGKGPDTQYF.

The CDR3 DNA sequence: TGTGCCAGCAGCTTGGCCGGGGGACAGGGCACAGATACGCAGTATTTT. Protein: CASSLAGGQGTDTQYF. The genes are TRBV5-6 and TRBJ2-3, with TRBD1 matching 8 bases. This CDR3 spans 16 amino acids. Unmatched junction bases numbered 4, after V lost 0 bases and J lost 1 base. The germline V gene has CDR1 SGHDT and CDR2 YYEEEE.

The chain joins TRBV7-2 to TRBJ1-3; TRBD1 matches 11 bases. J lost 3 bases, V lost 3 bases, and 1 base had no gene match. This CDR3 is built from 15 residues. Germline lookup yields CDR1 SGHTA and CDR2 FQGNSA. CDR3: CASSLDRGLGNTIYF. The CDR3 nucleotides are TGTGCCAGCAGCTTGGACAGGGGGCTTGGAAACACCATATATTTT.

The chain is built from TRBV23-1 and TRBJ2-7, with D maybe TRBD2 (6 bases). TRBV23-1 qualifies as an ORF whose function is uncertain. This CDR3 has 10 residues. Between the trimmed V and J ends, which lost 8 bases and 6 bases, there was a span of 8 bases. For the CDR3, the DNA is TGCGCCAGCGGAGGGTGCGAGCAGTACTTC. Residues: CASGGCEQYF.

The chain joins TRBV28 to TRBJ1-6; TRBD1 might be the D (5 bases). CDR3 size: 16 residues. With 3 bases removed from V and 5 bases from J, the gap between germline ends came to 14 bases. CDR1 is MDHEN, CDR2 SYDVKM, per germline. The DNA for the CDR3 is TGTGCCAGCAGTTTTATTGGGGCGGTTAATAATTCACCCCTCCACTTT. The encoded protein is CASSFIGAVNNSPLHF.

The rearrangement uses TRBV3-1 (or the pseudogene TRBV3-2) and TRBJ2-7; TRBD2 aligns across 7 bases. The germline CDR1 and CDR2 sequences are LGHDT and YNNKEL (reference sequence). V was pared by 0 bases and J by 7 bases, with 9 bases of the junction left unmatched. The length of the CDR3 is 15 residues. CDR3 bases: TGTGCCAGCAGCCAAGACTTGGGCGGGAGTAGAGAGCAGTACTTC. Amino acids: CASSQDLGGSREQYF.